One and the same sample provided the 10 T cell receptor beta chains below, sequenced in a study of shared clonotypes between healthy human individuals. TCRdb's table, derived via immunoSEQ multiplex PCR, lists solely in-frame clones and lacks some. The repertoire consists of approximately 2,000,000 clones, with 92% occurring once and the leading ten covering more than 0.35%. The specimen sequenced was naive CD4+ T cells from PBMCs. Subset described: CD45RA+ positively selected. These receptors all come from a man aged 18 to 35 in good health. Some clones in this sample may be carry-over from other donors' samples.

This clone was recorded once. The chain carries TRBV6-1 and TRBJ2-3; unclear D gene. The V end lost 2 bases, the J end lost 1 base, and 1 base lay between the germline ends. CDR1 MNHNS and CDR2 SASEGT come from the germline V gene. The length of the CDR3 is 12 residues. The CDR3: CASSERTDTQYF. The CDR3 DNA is TGTGCCAGCAGTGAACGCACAGATACGCAGTATTTT.

CDR3 protein: CASSTRDFTDTQYF. The DNA for the CDR3 is TGTGCCAGCAGTACTAGGGACTTCACAGATACGCAGTATTTT. The chain has TRBV6-5 and TRBJ2-3; D possibly corresponds to TRBD2 (6 bases). This CDR3 spans 14 amino acids. CDR1 is MNHEY, CDR2 SVGAGI, per germline. V was clipped by 5 bases and J by 2 bases, with 11 bases between them.

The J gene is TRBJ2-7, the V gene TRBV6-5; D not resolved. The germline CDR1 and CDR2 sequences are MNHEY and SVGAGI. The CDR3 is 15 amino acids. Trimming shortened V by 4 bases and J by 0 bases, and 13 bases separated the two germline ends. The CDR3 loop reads CASSSIERPSYEQYF. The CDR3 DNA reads TGTGCCAGCAGTTCAATAGAAAGACCCTCCTACGAGCAGTACTTC.

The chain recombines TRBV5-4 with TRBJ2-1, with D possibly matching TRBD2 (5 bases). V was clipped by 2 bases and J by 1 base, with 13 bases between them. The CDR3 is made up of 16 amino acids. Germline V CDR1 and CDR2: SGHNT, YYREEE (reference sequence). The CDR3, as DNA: TGTGCCAGCAGCTTCCTGCGGGCCAGTTCCTACAATGAGCAGTTCTTC. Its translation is CASSFLRASSYNEQFF.

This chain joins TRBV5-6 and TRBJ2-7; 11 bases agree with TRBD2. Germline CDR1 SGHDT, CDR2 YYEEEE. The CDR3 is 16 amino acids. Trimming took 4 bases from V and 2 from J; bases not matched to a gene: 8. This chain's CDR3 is CASSARLAGLTYEQYF. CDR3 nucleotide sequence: TGTGCCAGCAGCGCCAGACTAGCGGGGCTAACCTACGAGCAGTACTTC. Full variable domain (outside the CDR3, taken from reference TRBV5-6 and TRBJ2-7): DAGVTQSPTHLIKTRGQQVTLRCSPKSGHDTVSWYQQALGQGPQFIFQYYEEEERQRGNFPDRFSGHQFPNYSSELNVNALLLGDSALYLCASSARLAGLTYEQYFGPGTRLTVT.

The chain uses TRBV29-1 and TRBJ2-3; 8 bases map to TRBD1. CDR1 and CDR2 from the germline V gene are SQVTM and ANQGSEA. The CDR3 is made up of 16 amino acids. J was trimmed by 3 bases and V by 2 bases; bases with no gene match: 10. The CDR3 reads CSVESGGGFRTDTQYF. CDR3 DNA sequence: TGCAGCGTTGAATCAGGGGGCGGGTTCAGGACAGATACGCAGTATTTT.

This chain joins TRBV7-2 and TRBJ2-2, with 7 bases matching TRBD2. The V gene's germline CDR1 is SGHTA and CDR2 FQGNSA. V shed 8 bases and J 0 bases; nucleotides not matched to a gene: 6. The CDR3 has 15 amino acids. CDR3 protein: CASHSGPTNTGELFF. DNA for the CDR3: TGTGCCAGCCATAGCGGGCCCACGAACACCGGGGAGCTGTTTTTT.

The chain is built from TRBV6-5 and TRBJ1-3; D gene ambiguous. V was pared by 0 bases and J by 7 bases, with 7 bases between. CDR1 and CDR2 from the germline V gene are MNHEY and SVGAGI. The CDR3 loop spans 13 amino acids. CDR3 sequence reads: CASSYSLLNTIYF. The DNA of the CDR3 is TGTGCCAGCAGTTACTCTCTTTTGAACACCATATATTTT.

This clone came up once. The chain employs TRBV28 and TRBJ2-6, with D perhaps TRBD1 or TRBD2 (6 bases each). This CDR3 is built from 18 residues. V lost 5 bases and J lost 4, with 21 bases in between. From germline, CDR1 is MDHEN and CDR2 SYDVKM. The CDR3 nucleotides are TGTGCCAGCAGTCCTCGGGGGCACCACCTTGCCGGGGCCAACGTCCTGACTTTC. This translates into CASSPRGHHLAGANVLTF.

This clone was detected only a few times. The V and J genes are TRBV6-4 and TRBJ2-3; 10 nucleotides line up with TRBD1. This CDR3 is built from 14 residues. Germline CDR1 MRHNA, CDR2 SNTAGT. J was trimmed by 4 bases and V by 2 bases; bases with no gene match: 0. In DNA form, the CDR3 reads TGTGCCAGCAGTGACGGACAGGGGGCAGATACGCAGTATTTT. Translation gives CASSDGQGADTQYF.